The clone carrying this T cell receptor beta chain was seen a handful of times. With a J-beta primer mix and a sample-barcoded 5' primer, a second PCR ran about 6 to 11 cycles. TCRdb redid the calling of the 5' RACE reads with MiXCR, one entry per CDR3 protein. The data hold about 1 million distinct CDR3 sequences, with approximately 25% observed a single time. V lost 2 bases to trimming and J lost 5 bases, with 15 bases between them. In germline, CDR1 is SGHTA, CDR2 FQGNSA. The CDR3 is 15 residues long. The record originates from a study of blood T cells in healthy people across ages. These same data were also listed under a study on T cells of mothers and their children.

The V and J genes are TRBV7-2 and TRBJ1-2; perhaps TRBD1 as D (5 bases). The source material was blood. This clonotype originated in a girl aged 2 to 9 in good health. The CDR3 sequence: CASSLMVRVEYGYTF. For the CDR3, the DNA is TGTGCCAGCAGCTTAATGGTCAGGGTGGAGTATGGCTACACCTTC.